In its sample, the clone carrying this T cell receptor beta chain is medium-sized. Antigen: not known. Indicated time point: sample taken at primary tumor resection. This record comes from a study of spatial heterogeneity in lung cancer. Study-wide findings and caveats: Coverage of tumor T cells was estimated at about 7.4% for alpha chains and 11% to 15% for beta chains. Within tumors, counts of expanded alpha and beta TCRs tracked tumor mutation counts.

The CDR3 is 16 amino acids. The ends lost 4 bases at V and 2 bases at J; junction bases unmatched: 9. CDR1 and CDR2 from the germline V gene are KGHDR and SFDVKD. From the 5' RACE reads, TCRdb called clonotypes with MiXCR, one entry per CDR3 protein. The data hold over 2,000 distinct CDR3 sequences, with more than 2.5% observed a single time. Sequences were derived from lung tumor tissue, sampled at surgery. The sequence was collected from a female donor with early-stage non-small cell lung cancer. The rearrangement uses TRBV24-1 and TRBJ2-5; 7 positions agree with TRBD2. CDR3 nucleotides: TGTGCCACCAGTGAACCGACGGGAGGTATGCAAGAGACCCAGTACTTC. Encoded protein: CATSEPTGGMQETQYF.